A selection of T cell receptor beta chains follows, all from one sample in a study of blood T cell repertoires in COVID-19. Sequencing used immunoSEQ multiplex PCR; TCRdb keeps in-frame clones, though not all of them. The profile shows under 150,000 clones, around 82% of them singletons. Sequenced material: peripheral blood. The receptors derive from a woman in her 50s with acute or convalescent COVID-19. The CDR3 runs from the conserved cysteine through the conserved F or W. The D gene is left open where the match is weak. The listing skips clone size in some rows; elsewhere it reads once, few, many or a size class.

D gene: -
clone size: -
V gene: TRBV6-5
J gene: TRBJ1-4
CDR3 DNA: TGTGCCAGCAGTCTGACACTTGAACTGTTTTTT
CDR3 protein: CASSLTLELFF

D gene: -
clone size: -
V gene: TRBV7-9
J gene: TRBJ1-1
CDR3 DNA: TGTGCCAGCAGCCTCGGACAGAACACTGAAGCTTTCTTT
CDR3 protein: CASSLGQNTEAFF

D gene: -
clone size: -
V gene: TRBV7-9
J gene: TRBJ1-1
CDR3 DNA: TGTGCCAGCAGCTTAGGATCGGCGGCTAGGACTGAAGCTTTCTTT
CDR3 protein: CASSLGSAARTEAFF

D gene: -
clone size: -
V gene: TRBV5-4
J gene: TRBJ2-5
CDR3 DNA: TGTGCCAGCAGCTTTCTCCAGGGTAAAGAGACCCAGTACTTC
CDR3 protein: CASSFLQGKETQYF

D gene: -
clone size: -
V gene: TRBV11-1
J gene: TRBJ1-1
CDR3 DNA: TGTGCCAGCAGCTTAGAAGGGGATACAAAAGCTTTCTTT
CDR3 protein: CASSLEGDTKAFF

D gene: -
clone size: -
V gene: TRBV9
J gene: TRBJ1-2
CDR3 DNA: TGTGCCAGCAGCCCTCAAGCGAGTGAGTTTAACTATGGCTACACCTTC
CDR3 protein: CASSPQASEFNYGYTF

D gene: -
clone size: -
V gene: TRBV5-4
J gene: TRBJ1-2
CDR3 DNA: TGTGCCAGCAGCTTAAGCGGTAACTATGGCTACACCTTC
CDR3 protein: CASSLSGNYGYTF

D gene: -
clone size: -
V gene: TRBV4-3
J gene: TRBJ2-1
CDR3 DNA: TGCGCCAGCAGCCAAGATCATGCGGGGCTCGGTGACGATGAGCAGTTCTTC
CDR3 protein: CASSQDHAGLGDDEQFF

D gene: -
clone size: -
V gene: TRBV9
J gene: TRBJ2-5
CDR3 DNA: TGTGCCAGCAGCGTAACCATTGACCGGGTCGGGGAGACCCAGTACTTC
CDR3 protein: CASSVTIDRVGETQYF

D gene: -
clone size: few
V gene: TRBV2
J gene: TRBJ1-5
CDR3 DNA: TGTGCCACCCGCGGTCCGGGGGGTGATCAGCCCCAGCATTTT
CDR3 protein: CATRGPGGDQPQHF

D gene: -
clone size: -
V gene: TRBV14
J gene: TRBJ1-1
CDR3 DNA: TGTGCCAGCAGCCAAGCGGGCCAGAAAAGGGGTCGTGACACTGAAGCTTTCTTT
CDR3 protein: CASSQAGQKRGRDTEAFF